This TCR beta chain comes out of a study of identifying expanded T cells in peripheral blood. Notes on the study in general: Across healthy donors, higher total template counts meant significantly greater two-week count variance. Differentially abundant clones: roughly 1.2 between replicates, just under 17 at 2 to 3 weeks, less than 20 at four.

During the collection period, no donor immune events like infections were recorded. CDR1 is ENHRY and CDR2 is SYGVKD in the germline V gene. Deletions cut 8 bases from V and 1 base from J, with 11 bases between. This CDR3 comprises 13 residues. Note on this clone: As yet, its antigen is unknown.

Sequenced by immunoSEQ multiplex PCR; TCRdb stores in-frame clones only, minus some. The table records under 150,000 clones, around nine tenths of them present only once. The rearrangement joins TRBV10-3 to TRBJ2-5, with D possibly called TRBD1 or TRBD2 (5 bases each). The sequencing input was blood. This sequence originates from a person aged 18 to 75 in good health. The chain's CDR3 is CAIGPGTQETQYF. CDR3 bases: TGTGCCATCGGTCCGGGGACCCAAGAGACCCAGTACTTC.